The next 13 T cell receptor beta chains were all read from a single sample in a study of CD8+ T cells in alopecia areata. cDNA prepared by RNA extraction and subsequent reverse transcription served as the template for sequencing. Some clones are missing from TCRdb's copy, which holds only in-frame ones; the method was immunoSEQ multiplex PCR. Here the sample spans over 60,000 clones, approximately 44% being singletons. Sample treatment: oral pan-JAK inhibitor, 5-10 mg twice daily. This material consisted of CD8+ T cells sorted from blood, taken at approximately week 39, from a patient treated with tofacitinib. The source is a human donor with alopecia areata.

This clone was recorded a few times. V and J are TRBV27 and TRBJ2-7; unclear D gene. V gave up 7 bases and J gave up 2 bases, with 9 bases separating them. The CDR3 has 12 residues. CDR1 is MNHEY, CDR2 SMNVEV, per germline (reference sequence). The CDR3 nucleotides are TGTGCCAGCATGGGCAGCCCCTACGAGCAGTACTTC. Protein product: CASMGSPYEQYF.

This chain joins TRBV27 and TRBJ2-3, with D maybe TRBD1 (5 bases). CDR3 size: 15 residues. Germline CDR1 MNHEY, CDR2 SMNVEV (reference sequence). V lost 0 bases, J lost 0 bases, and 7 bases lay in between. The CDR3 DNA follows: TGTGCCAGCAGTTTATCGGCAGGGAGCACAGATACGCAGTATTTT. This translates into CASSLSAGSTDTQYF.

The chain has TRBV10-2 and TRBJ1-1, with a tentative D call TRBD1 (5 bases). This CDR3 is 13 amino acids long. Germline CDR1 WSHSY, CDR2 SAAADI. Trimming removed 6 bases from V and 1 base from J, with 9 bases in between. CDR3 nucleotide sequence: TGCGCCAGCAGGGGGGACGGGAACACTGAAGCTTTCTTT. Translated: CASRGDGNTEAFF.

The chain recombines TRBV27 with TRBJ1-1; possible D gene TRBD1, 6 bases. Germline-derived CDR1 and CDR2 are MNHEY and SMNVEV (reference sequence). This CDR3 is built from 15 residues. Trimming removed 8 bases at V and 4 bases at J, with 20 bases between. The CDR3 protein is CASGHPDVRGTEAFF. The CDR3 DNA reads as TGTGCCAGCGGGCACCCCGATGTCAGGGGCACTGAAGCTTTCTTT.

This clone was seen only once. The rearrangement uses TRBV9 and TRBJ2-7; 7 bases line up with TRBD1. This CDR3 is 14 amino acids long. The germline V gene has CDR1 SGDLS and CDR2 YYNGEE. J gave up 6 bases and V 0 bases, and 6 bases lay outside the gene matches. The CDR3 here is CASSVGSGGGEQYF. DNA for the CDR3: TGTGCCAGCAGCGTAGGGTCAGGGGGTGGCGAGCAGTACTTC.

This clone was recorded a few times. The chain links TRBV7-9 to TRBJ2-3; D not resolved. CDR1 is SEHNR and CDR2 is FQNEAQ in the germline V gene (reference sequence). Trimming shortened V by 8 bases and J by 4 bases, and 10 bases separated the two germline ends. CDR3 length equals 12 residues. Here the CDR3 reads CASGFRSDTQYF. The CDR3 DNA is TGTGCCAGCGGGTTTAGGTCAGATACGCAGTATTTT. Full variable domain (remainder filled in from reference TRBV7-9 and TRBJ2-3): DTGVSQNPRHKITKRGQNVTFRCDPISEHNRLYWYRQTLGQGPEFLTYFQNEAQLEKSRLLSDRFSAERPKGSFSTLEIQRTEQGDSAMYLCASGFRSDTQYFGPGTRLTVL.

The chain carries TRBV6-4 and TRBJ2-3; 7 nucleotides agree with TRBD1. V dropped 0 bases and J dropped 4; count of bases not matched to a gene: 4. From germline, CDR1 is MRHNA and CDR2 SNTAGT. The CDR3 has 15 amino acids. The CDR3 protein is CASSDSTQGADTQYF. CDR3 coding DNA: TGTGCCAGCAGTGACTCGACGCAGGGGGCAGATACGCAGTATTTT.

This clone was seen only a few times. V is TRBV6-5 and J is TRBJ2-3, with D tentatively TRBD2 (5 bases). Germline-derived CDR1 and CDR2 are MNHEY and SVGAGI. CDR3 length equals 14 residues. Trimming took off 5 bases at V and 0 bases at J, with 9 bases between the two ends. This CDR3 reads CASSDGGSTDTQYF. The CDR3 DNA reads as TGTGCCAGCAGTGACGGCGGGAGCACAGATACGCAGTATTTT.

The V and J genes are TRBV25-1 and TRBJ2-7; D ambiguous. Germline values: CDR1 MGHDK, CDR2 SYGVNS. The CDR3 is 11 amino acids. V was trimmed by 5 bases and J by 5 bases, leaving 7 bases between them. CDR3 bases: TGTGCCAGCAGTCTTTTAGACGAGCAGTACTTC. Translating gives CASSLLDEQYF.

The table lists this clone with a few counts. This chain uses TRBV7-9 with TRBJ1-1; 7 bases align to TRBD1. Per the germline V gene, CDR1 is SEHNR and CDR2 is FQNEAQ (reference sequence). The trim removed 5 bases at V and 8 bases at J, leaving 5 bases unmatched. The CDR3 has 12 amino acids. CDR3 in DNA: TGTGCCAGCAGCAGTAACAGGGGAGAAGCTTTCTTT. Residues: CASSSNRGEAFF.

The table lists this clone with a few counts. The chain links TRBV7-2 to TRBJ2-7; 11 positions match TRBD2. The CDR3 contains 13 residues. Trimming at V came to 6 bases and at J to 4 bases, leaving 2 bases not matched to a gene. Germline V gives CDR1 SGHTA, CDR2 FQGNSA. CDR3 in DNA: TGTGCCAGCAGGGGACTAGCGGAGTACGAGCAGTACTTC. Translated, it gives CASRGLAEYEQYF.

V usage is TRBV30 and J usage is TRBJ1-2, with D possibly matching TRBD1 (5 bases). The CDR3 has 13 amino acids. The ends were cut back, 3 bases at V and 8 bases at J, with 16 bases in the middle. Germline V lookup: CDR1 GTSNPN, CDR2 SVGIG (reference sequence). The CDR3 is CAWSSGGVDGYTF. The CDR3 DNA follows: TGTGCCTGGAGCTCTGGAGGGGTGGACGGCTACACCTTC.

The chain carries TRBV30 and TRBJ1-2; no clear D. The CDR3 spans 11 residues. Trimming cost V 0 bases and J 6 bases, with 5 bases left between them. The V gene's germline CDR1 is GTSNPN and CDR2 SVGIG (reference sequence). This CDR3 reads CAWSVGHGYTF. The DNA for the CDR3 is TGTGCCTGGAGTGTAGGTCATGGCTACACCTTC. Looking up the rest from reference TRBV30 and TRBJ1-2 gives the full variable domain: SQTIHQWPATLVQPVGSPLSLECTVEGTSNPNLYWYRQAAGRGLQLLFYSVGIGQISSEVPQNLSASRPQDRQFILSSKKLLLSDSGFYLCAWSVGHGYTFGSGTRLTVV.